This is a list of T cell receptor beta chains from one sample in a study of CD8 T cells in ankylosing spondylitis. TCRdb passed the 5' RACE reads through MiXCR, listing each CDR3 protein once. The sample includes over 95,000 distinct CDR3 sequences, about 8.6% of them seen just once. The sample comprised blood, either unsorted or a sorted T cell fraction (not recorded which). Receptors originate from a male donor with ankylosing spondylitis or in good health (not recorded which). CDR3s include the opening cysteine and the closing phenylalanine or tryptophan. D genes are given only for firm matches. Clone sizes are given selectively: once, few, many, or a class where the clone is expanded.

v_call: TRBV7-2
clone_size: many
j_call: TRBJ2-1
d_call: TRBD2
cdr3_aa: CASSLLGTSGRNEQFF
cdr3_nt: TGTGCCAGCAGCTTACTAGGGACTAGCGGGAGAAATGAGCAGTTCTTC

v_call: TRBV12-3/TRBV12-4
clone_size: many
j_call: TRBJ2-7
d_call: NA
cdr3_aa: CASTPRVTYEQYF
cdr3_nt: TGTGCCAGCACTCCGAGGGTCACCTACGAGCAGTACTTC

v_call: TRBV3-1
clone_size: many
j_call: TRBJ1-4
d_call: NA
cdr3_aa: CASSVTQVATNEKLFF
cdr3_nt: TGTGCCAGCAGCGTAACCCAGGTTGCAACTAATGAAAAACTGTTTTTT

v_call: TRBV27
clone_size: many
j_call: TRBJ2-7
d_call: NA
cdr3_aa: CASSFAATPTYEQYF
cdr3_nt: TGTGCCAGCAGTTTTGCAGCGACTCCTACCTACGAGCAGTACTTC

v_call: TRBV20-1
clone_size: many
j_call: TRBJ1-1
d_call: NA
cdr3_aa: CSASEQITEAFF
cdr3_nt: TGCAGTGCTAGTGAACAGATCACTGAAGCTTTCTTT

v_call: TRBV7-2
clone_size: NA
j_call: TRBJ2-1
d_call: NA
cdr3_aa: CASTPGSSYNEQFF
cdr3_nt: TGTGCCAGCACCCCTGGAAGCTCCTACAATGAGCAGTTCTTC

v_call: TRBV18
clone_size: many
j_call: TRBJ1-5
d_call: NA
cdr3_aa: CASSPDSNQPQHF
cdr3_nt: TGTGCCAGCAGCCCAGATAGCAATCAGCCCCAGCATTTT

v_call: TRBV27
clone_size: many
j_call: TRBJ2-7
d_call: TRBD2
cdr3_aa: CASIGSGRGNSYEQYF
cdr3_nt: TGTGCCAGCATCGGTAGCGGGAGGGGAAACTCCTACGAGCAGTACTTC

v_call: TRBV4-3
clone_size: few
j_call: TRBJ2-2
d_call: TRBD1
cdr3_aa: CASSRDRANTGELFF
cdr3_nt: TGCGCCAGCAGCCGGGACAGGGCGAACACCGGGGAGCTGTTTTTT

v_call: TRBV3-1
clone_size: many
j_call: TRBJ1-5
d_call: NA
cdr3_aa: CASSRDAGQPQHF
cdr3_nt: TGTGCCAGCAGTCGGGACGCTGGGCAGCCCCAGCATTTT

v_call: TRBV7-2
clone_size: few
j_call: TRBJ2-5
d_call: NA
cdr3_aa: CASSKGGGVSQETQYF
cdr3_nt: TGTGCCAGCAGCAAAGGGGGAGGGGTGAGCCAAGAGACCCAGTACTTC

v_call: TRBV5-1
clone_size: many
j_call: TRBJ1-2
d_call: TRBD1
cdr3_aa: CASSLTTGDGYGYTF
cdr3_nt: TGCGCCAGCAGCTTGACGACAGGGGACGGCTATGGCTACACCTTC

v_call: TRBV27
clone_size: many
j_call: TRBJ2-3
d_call: NA
cdr3_aa: CASSLKLPVGIDTQYF
cdr3_nt: TGTGCCAGCAGTTTGAAGTTGCCAGTAGGAATCGATACGCAGTATTTT

v_call: TRBV20-1
clone_size: many
j_call: TRBJ2-1
d_call: TRBD2
cdr3_aa: CSAREGLSLAGHNEQFF
cdr3_nt: TGCAGTGCTAGAGAGGGGCTAAGCCTAGCGGGGCACAATGAGCAGTTCTTC

v_call: TRBV3-1
clone_size: few
j_call: TRBJ2-6
d_call: NA
cdr3_aa: CASSLASSGANALTF
cdr3_nt: TGTGCCAGCAGCCTCGCTTCCTCTGGGGCCAACGCCCTGACTTTC

v_call: TRBV7-9
clone_size: many
j_call: TRBJ1-1
d_call: TRBD1
cdr3_aa: CASSRTGGITEAFF
cdr3_nt: TGTGCCAGCAGCCGTACAGGGGGCATCACTGAAGCTTTCTTT

v_call: TRBV19
clone_size: NA
j_call: TRBJ1-5
d_call: NA
cdr3_aa: CASSISSNQPQHF
cdr3_nt: TGTGCCAGTAGTATTAGTAGCAATCAGCCCCAGCATTTT

v_call: TRBV7-2
clone_size: NA
j_call: TRBJ1-5
d_call: NA
cdr3_aa: CASSLAQDGSNQPQHF
cdr3_nt: TGTGCCAGCAGCTTAGCGCAGGACGGTAGCAATCAGCCCCAGCATTTT

v_call: TRBV5-1
clone_size: many
j_call: TRBJ1-2
d_call: NA
cdr3_aa: CASRAAAAMNYGYTF
cdr3_nt: TGCGCCAGCAGAGCCGCGGCGGCTATGAACTATGGCTACACCTTC

v_call: TRBV11-2
clone_size: few
j_call: TRBJ2-2
d_call: TRBD1
cdr3_aa: CASSPVGQSGELFF
cdr3_nt: TGTGCCAGCAGCCCGGTGGGACAGTCCGGGGAGCTGTTTTTT

v_call: TRBV10-3
clone_size: many
j_call: TRBJ2-1
d_call: TRBD2
cdr3_aa: CAIKREGAYNEQFF
cdr3_nt: TGTGCCATCAAGAGGGAGGGCGCCTACAATGAGCAGTTCTTC

v_call: TRBV7-3
clone_size: many
j_call: TRBJ1-1
d_call: NA
cdr3_aa: CASSSDRNTEAFF
cdr3_nt: TGTGCCAGCAGCTCCGACAGAAACACTGAAGCTTTCTTT

v_call: TRBV14
clone_size: many
j_call: TRBJ2-2
d_call: TRBD1
cdr3_aa: CASSPRDRHTGELFF
cdr3_nt: TGTGCCAGCAGCCCCCGGGACAGACACACCGGGGAGCTGTTTTTT

v_call: TRBV3-1
clone_size: few
j_call: TRBJ1-2
d_call: NA
cdr3_aa: CASSQFDGGYTF
cdr3_nt: TGTGCCAGCAGCCAATTCGACGGTGGCTACACCTTC

v_call: TRBV10-3
clone_size: many
j_call: TRBJ2-3
d_call: TRBD2
cdr3_aa: CAISERGSTDTQYF
cdr3_nt: TGTGCCATCTCAGAGCGGGGAAGCACAGATACGCAGTATTTT

v_call: TRBV20-1
clone_size: many
j_call: TRBJ2-3
d_call: NA
cdr3_aa: CSAPYYARGSTDTQYF
cdr3_nt: TGCAGTGCTCCTTATTATGCAAGGGGTAGCACAGATACGCAGTATTTT

v_call: TRBV9
clone_size: many
j_call: TRBJ1-1
d_call: NA
cdr3_aa: CASSKGRNTEAFF
cdr3_nt: TGTGCCAGCAGCAAGGGCAGAAACACTGAAGCTTTCTTT

v_call: TRBV2
clone_size: NA
j_call: TRBJ1-2
d_call: NA
cdr3_aa: CASSEEGAYGYTF
cdr3_nt: TGTGCCAGCAGTGAAGAGGGTGCCTATGGCTACACCTTC

v_call: TRBV12-3/TRBV12-4
clone_size: many
j_call: TRBJ1-1
d_call: NA
cdr3_aa: CASSSTPRMNTEAFF
cdr3_nt: TGTGCCAGCAGTTCGACCCCCCGAATGAACACTGAAGCTTTCTTT

v_call: TRBV7-9
clone_size: many
j_call: TRBJ2-1
d_call: NA
cdr3_aa: CAAVGNDEQFF
cdr3_nt: TGTGCCGCGGTAGGGAATGATGAGCAGTTCTTC

v_call: TRBV4-3
clone_size: many
j_call: TRBJ1-2
d_call: NA
cdr3_aa: CASSQVQGEDHGYTF
cdr3_nt: TGCGCCAGCAGCCAAGTCCAGGGAGAGGACCATGGCTACACCTTC

v_call: TRBV20-1
clone_size: many
j_call: TRBJ1-5
d_call: NA
cdr3_aa: CSAARDWNQPQHF
cdr3_nt: TGCAGTGCTGCCCGCGACTGGAATCAGCCCCAGCATTTT

v_call: TRBV12-3/TRBV12-4
clone_size: few
j_call: TRBJ1-5
d_call: TRBD1
cdr3_aa: CASSFAAGGGQPQHF
cdr3_nt: TGTGCCAGCAGTTTTGCGGCAGGGGGAGGTCAGCCCCAGCATTTT

v_call: TRBV2
clone_size: many
j_call: TRBJ1-5
d_call: TRBD1
cdr3_aa: CASSEQGAGQPQHF
cdr3_nt: TGTGCCAGCAGCGAACAGGGGGCCGGGCAGCCCCAGCATTTT

v_call: TRBV29-1
clone_size: few
j_call: TRBJ1-4
d_call: NA
cdr3_aa: CSVGQVTREKLFF
cdr3_nt: TGCAGCGTTGGCCAGGTTACCAGAGAAAAACTGTTTTTT

v_call: TRBV20-1
clone_size: many
j_call: TRBJ2-1
d_call: TRBD2
cdr3_aa: CSARDPGGAWNEQFF
cdr3_nt: TGCAGTGCTAGAGATCCGGGGGGGGCTTGGAATGAGCAGTTCTTC

v_call: TRBV20-1
clone_size: many
j_call: TRBJ2-2
d_call: TRBD1
cdr3_aa: CSAAGTANTGELFF
cdr3_nt: TGCAGTGCAGCCGGGACAGCGAACACCGGGGAGCTGTTTTTT

v_call: TRBV5-6
clone_size: NA
j_call: TRBJ2-1
d_call: NA
cdr3_aa: CASSLPFARGEQFF
cdr3_nt: TGTGCCAGCAGCTTACCATTTGCTAGGGGAGAGCAGTTCTTC

v_call: TRBV6-1
clone_size: many
j_call: TRBJ2-4
d_call: NA
cdr3_aa: CATRGRVHDIQYF
cdr3_nt: TGTGCCACCCGGGGGAGAGTTCACGACATTCAGTACTTC

v_call: TRBV7-9
clone_size: many
j_call: TRBJ2-7
d_call: NA
cdr3_aa: CASSLRAKDEQYF
cdr3_nt: TGTGCCAGCAGCTTGAGAGCTAAAGACGAGCAGTACTTC

v_call: TRBV12-3/TRBV12-4
clone_size: many
j_call: TRBJ2-7
d_call: NA
cdr3_aa: CASRAGHYEQYF
cdr3_nt: TGTGCCAGCAGGGCAGGCCACTACGAGCAGTACTTC

v_call: TRBV7-6
clone_size: many
j_call: TRBJ2-2
d_call: NA
cdr3_aa: CASSSPGLTAGELFF
cdr3_nt: TGTGCCAGCAGCTCTCCCGGATTAACGGCCGGGGAGCTGTTTTTT

v_call: TRBV20-1
clone_size: many
j_call: TRBJ1-5
d_call: NA
cdr3_aa: CSAGRQGNQPQHF
cdr3_nt: TGCAGTGCTGGAAGACAGGGCAATCAGCCCCAGCATTTT

v_call: TRBV18
clone_size: many
j_call: TRBJ2-1
d_call: TRBD2
cdr3_aa: CASSPLGLAGASYNEQFF
cdr3_nt: TGTGCCAGCTCACCACTCGGACTAGCGGGTGCCTCCTACAATGAGCAGTTCTTC

v_call: TRBV5-1
clone_size: many
j_call: TRBJ2-3
d_call: NA
cdr3_aa: CASSLEARAKYF
cdr3_nt: TGCGCCAGCAGCTTGGAGGCACGGGCGAAGTATTTT

v_call: TRBV7-9
clone_size: few
j_call: TRBJ1-1
d_call: NA
cdr3_aa: CASSFGRVEAFF
cdr3_nt: TGTGCCAGCAGCTTTGGGCGGGTTGAAGCTTTCTTT

v_call: TRBV15
clone_size: many
j_call: TRBJ2-3
d_call: TRBD2
cdr3_aa: CATSSPPRASGRTTDTQYF
cdr3_nt: TGTGCCACCAGCAGTCCCCCTCGGGCTAGCGGTCGGACCACAGATACGCAGTATTTT

v_call: TRBV18
clone_size: NA
j_call: TRBJ2-1
d_call: NA
cdr3_aa: CASSPSTGPDNEQFF
cdr3_nt: TGTGCCAGCTCACCAAGTACGGGACCAGACAATGAGCAGTTCTTC

v_call: TRBV3-1
clone_size: many
j_call: TRBJ2-7
d_call: TRBD1
cdr3_aa: CASSRTGASSYEQYF
cdr3_nt: TGTGCCAGCAGCCGGACAGGGGCTTCCTCCTACGAGCAGTACTTC

v_call: TRBV12-3/TRBV12-4
clone_size: many
j_call: TRBJ2-5
d_call: TRBD1
cdr3_aa: CASSPRGRGETQYF
cdr3_nt: TGTGCCAGCAGCCCTAGGGGGCGAGGGGAGACCCAGTACTTC